Following are 26 T cell receptor beta chains from one sample sequenced in a study of cytomegalovirus exposure and HLA in healthy donors. The PCR was carried out with 60 Vbeta primers and 13 Jbeta primers. Assay used: immunoSEQ multiplex PCR; TCRdb lists only in-frame clones, some missing. The top ten hold roughly 4.1% of the sample, which has 150,000 to 200,000 clones, about 70% seen once. Sequencing was carried out using PBMCs. These receptors all stem from a woman under 30 in good health and CMV-seropositive.

The V call is TRBV21-1, the J call TRBJ2-1; TRBD2 is taken as the D call from the table, unchecked against the DNA. TRBV21-1 is flagged as a pseudogene. The CDR3 spans 15 residues. The CDR3, as DNA: TGTGCCAGCAGCAAACGCGAGCGGGTATACAATGAGCAGTTCTTC. Translation gives CASSKRERVYNEQFF.

The chain uses TRBV27 and TRBJ2-7, with D unresolved. Trimming took 6 bases from V and 2 from J, leaving 11 bases between them. CDR3 length: 13 residues. Germline loops: CDR1 MNHEY, CDR2 SMNVEV (reference sequence). The CDR3, as DNA: TGTGCCAGCAGCTACGCAGGAACCTACGAGCAGTACTTC. Translating gives CASSYAGTYEQYF.

The chain carries TRBV2 and TRBJ1-1, with 7 bases lining up with TRBD1. The CDR3 is made up of 14 amino acids. V was pared by 8 bases and J by 2 bases, with 8 bases of the junction left unmatched. Germline CDR1 and CDR2: SNHLY and FYNNEI. CDR3 loop: CASGGGFGNTEAFF. CDR3 bases: TGTGCCAGCGGAGGGGGCTTTGGAAACACTGAAGCTTTCTTT.

CDR3 region: CASSSLGGGASGPYEQYF. CDR3 DNA: TGTGCCAGCAGTTCCCTTGGCGGGGGGGCTTCTGGGCCCTACGAGCAGTACTTC. The chain recombines TRBV27 with TRBJ2-7, with TRBD2 matching 9 bases. J lost 2 bases, V lost 4 bases, and 15 bases had no gene match. The CDR3 runs to 18 residues. Germline-derived CDR1 and CDR2 are MNHEY and SMNVEV (reference sequence).

The rearrangement links TRBV10-3 to TRBJ1-2, with 7 bases matching TRBD1. Germline V gives CDR1 ENHRY, CDR2 SYGVKD. This CDR3 spans 13 amino acids. After removal of 4 bases from V and 4 bases from J, the junction contained 3 bases not matched to a gene. Here the CDR3 DNA reads TGTGCCATCAGTGTGGGACAGATCTATGGCTACACCTTC. It encodes CAISVGQIYGYTF.

The V call is TRBV6-6, the J call TRBJ2-7; TRBD2 agrees at 8 bases. The CDR3 sequence is 15 residues long. The J segment lost 2 bases and the V segment lost 4 bases, leaving 7 bases of the junction unmatched. Germline V lookup: CDR1 MNHNY, CDR2 SVGAGI (reference sequence). CDR3 DNA sequence: TGTGCCAGCAGTTCTGTTAGCGGGGAGACCTACGAGCAGTACTTC. The encoded protein is CASSSVSGETYEQYF.

The chain has TRBV4-1 and TRBJ2-1; TRBD2 might be the D (5 bases). Germline V CDR1 and CDR2: MGHRA, YSYEKL. V gave up 2 bases and J gave up 6 bases, with 14 bases separating them. The CDR3 consists of 15 residues. CDR3 sequence reads: CASSQSVGLLNEQFF. CDR3 DNA sequence: TGCGCCAGCAGCCAATCGGTTGGACTGCTCAATGAGCAGTTCTTC.

The gene calls are TRBV6-5 and TRBJ1-5; D is unresolved. Between the trimmed V and J ends, which lost 6 bases and 0 bases, there was a span of 9 bases. The CDR3 length is 14 residues. CDR1 MNHEY and CDR2 SVGAGI come from the germline V gene. This CDR3 reads CASRGLYSNQPQHF. The CDR3 DNA reads as TGTGCCAGCAGAGGACTGTATAGCAATCAGCCCCAGCATTTT.

The V and J genes are TRBV7-9 and TRBJ2-7; 7 bases line up with TRBD1. V dropped 5 bases and J dropped 7; count of bases not matched to a gene: 5. CDR1 SEHNR and CDR2 FQNEAQ come from the germline V gene (reference sequence). CDR3 size: 12 residues. The CDR3 protein is CASSRQGREQYF. CDR3 DNA: TGTGCCAGCAGCCGACAGGGTCGGGAGCAGTACTTC.

Concerning this clone itself: At one end the junction does not follow the germline gene, possibly because of a read error. The rearrangement joins TRBV5-4 to TRBJ1-2; 9 nucleotides line up with TRBD1. The CDR3 has 16 amino acids. Per the germline V gene, CDR1 is SGHNT and CDR2 is YYREEE (reference sequence). The CDR3 spells CASSSRDRVPKYGYTF. As DNA, the CDR3 is TGTGCCAGCAGCTCCCGGGACAGGGTCCCTAAGTATGGCTACACCTTC.

The genes are TRBV25-1 and TRBJ1-2; 7 bases match TRBD1. The CDR3 totals 13 residues. CDR1 and CDR2 from the germline V gene are MGHDK and SYGVNS. Germline trimming cut 4 bases from V and 8 bases from J; bases unmatched to any gene: 7. As DNA, the CDR3 is TGTGCCAGCAGTGGATACAGGGGTTTCGGCTACACCTTC. It codes for CASSGYRGFGYTF.

V and J are TRBV7-2 and TRBJ2-3, with D possibly being TRBD2 (5 bases). The CDR3 is 13 residues long. Germline CDR1 and CDR2: SGHTA and FQGNSA. V shed 4 bases and J shed 1 base, with 6 bases lying between them. CDR3 bases: TGTGCCAGCAGCTCCGGGGGCACAGATACGCAGTATTTT. Translating gives CASSSGGTDTQYF.

This sequence joins TRBV30 and TRBJ2-5; 8 bases match TRBD2. The J call may be incorrect, as the DNA end agrees better with TRBJ2-7. CDR1 and CDR2 from the germline V gene are GTSNPN and SVGIG (reference sequence). This CDR3 region has 14 residues. Here the CDR3 DNA reads TGTGCCTGTCTCACGGGGGGGCCCCCCTACGAGCAGTACTTC. As protein: CACLTGGPPYEQYF.

The V and J genes are TRBV2 and TRBJ2-7; no definite D call. V was pared by 6 bases and J by 7 bases, with 10 bases between. Germline V gene data show CDR1 as SNHLY and CDR2 as FYNNEI. The CDR3 totals 11 residues. The CDR3 DNA is TGTGCCAGCAGCTACGTCGATGAGCAGTACTTC. Amino acids: CASSYVDEQYF.

The chain is built from TRBV5-1 and TRBJ2-7, with 12 bases that match TRBD1. This CDR3 contains 17 residues. The V gene's germline CDR1 is SGHRS and CDR2 YFSETQ. V lost 4 bases, J lost 2 bases, and 10 bases stayed unmatched. In DNA, the CDR3 is TGCGCCAGCAGCCCCGGGACAGGGGGCGACACAGCCTACGAGCAGTACTTC. This gives the protein CASSPGTGGDTAYEQYF.

This rearrangement joins TRBV7-3 to TRBJ1-2; D might be TRBD1 (5 bases). Trimming left V 5 bases short and J 6 bases short, with 16 bases between. Germline CDR1 is SGHTA and CDR2 is FQGTGA. The CDR3 length is 14 residues. The CDR3 DNA reads TGTGCCAGCAGCCCAGGCCCAGGGATCGATGGCTACACCTTC. Amino acid sequence: CASSPGPGIDGYTF.

V usage is TRBV7-9 and J usage is TRBJ1-2; D gene uncertain. CDR1 and CDR2 from the germline V gene are SEHNR and FQNEAQ (reference sequence). This CDR3 is built from 11 residues. Trimming pared 5 bases from V and 7 bases from J, leaving 8 bases between. CDR3 loop: CASSPARGYTF. CDR3 bases: TGTGCCAGCAGCCCCGCGCGTGGCTACACCTTC.

This clone occurred once. The V gene is TRBV23-1, the J gene TRBJ1-1, with 7 nucleotides matching TRBD1. Being an ORF, TRBV23-1 has a function that is uncertain. V shed 8 bases and J 1 base; nucleotides not matched to a gene: 4. This CDR3 comprises 13 residues. The CDR3 loop reads CASARQGNTEAFF. For the CDR3, the DNA is TGCGCCAGCGCGCGACAGGGGAACACTGAAGCTTTCTTT.

The table lists this clone with a few counts. This sequence joins TRBV4-2 and TRBJ1-2; possible D gene TRBD1, 5 bases. The germline V gene encodes CDR1 LGHNA and CDR2 YNFKEQ. The CDR3 is made up of 13 amino acids. V was pared by 2 bases and J by 5 bases, with 9 bases between. The CDR3 spells CASSQTGGYGYTF. CDR3 bases: TGTGCCAGCAGCCAAACAGGAGGGTATGGCTACACCTTC.

The gene calls are TRBV28 and TRBJ1-1, with D uncertain. The ends were cut back, 5 bases at V and 6 bases at J, with 13 bases in the middle. CDR1 MDHEN and CDR2 SYDVKM come from the germline V gene. The CDR3 contains 13 residues. The CDR3 spells CASSPQWRAEAFF. The DNA for the CDR3 is TGTGCCAGCAGTCCTCAATGGCGGGCTGAAGCTTTCTTT.

The chain has TRBV7-2 and TRBJ1-2, with TRBD1 identical over 7 bases. Per the germline V gene, CDR1 is SGHTA and CDR2 is FQGNSA. The CDR3 spans 13 residues. After removal of 5 bases from V and 5 bases from J, the junction contained 5 bases not matched to a gene. This chain's CDR3 is CASSTDRQYGYTF. The CDR3 DNA follows: TGTGCCAGCAGCACGGACAGGCAATATGGCTACACCTTC.

The V call is TRBV18, the J call TRBJ2-2, with D maybe TRBD1 (5 bases). V was trimmed by 3 bases and J by 0 bases, leaving 11 bases between them. Germline CDR1 and CDR2: KGHSH and LQKENI. The CDR3 runs to 16 residues. The CDR3 here is CASSPQRGANTGELFF. In DNA, the CDR3 is TGTGCCAGCTCACCTCAAAGGGGTGCGAACACCGGGGAGCTGTTTTTT.

This chain uses TRBV30 with TRBJ2-1; 10 bases agree with TRBD2. The germline gives CDR1 GTSNPN, CDR2 SVGIG (reference sequence). The CDR3 extends over 14 amino acids. Trimming cost V 0 bases and J 7 bases; bases outside gene matches: 3. This chain's CDR3 is CAWSVLAGHNEQFF. The CDR3 DNA reads as TGTGCCTGGAGTGTACTAGCGGGGCATAATGAGCAGTTCTTC.

The genes are TRBV5-6 and TRBJ1-2, with no clear D. The CDR3 loop spans 15 amino acids. Germline V gene data show CDR1 as SGHDT and CDR2 as YYEEEE. The V end lost 1 base, the J end lost 7 bases, and 17 bases lay between the germline ends. The CDR3 reads CASSLPPTRSSGYTF. In DNA, the CDR3 is TGTGCCAGCAGCTTGCCCCCGACTCGGTCAAGTGGCTACACCTTC. Supplemented by reference TRBV5-6 and TRBJ1-2, the full variable domain reads DAGVTQSPTHLIKTRGQQVTLRCSPKSGHDTVSWYQQALGQGPQFIFQYYEEEERQRGNFPDRFSGHQFPNYSSELNVNALLLGDSALYLCASSLPPTRSSGYTFGSGTRLTVV.

This clone has a handful of counts. This sequence joins TRBV18 and TRBJ2-4, with 10 nucleotides matching TRBD1. Germline assignment: CDR1 KGHSH and CDR2 LQKENI. The ends lost 5 bases at V and 5 bases at J; junction bases unmatched: 3. The CDR3 extends over 14 amino acids. The chain's CDR3 is CASSAGTGENIQYF. CDR3 DNA sequence: TGTGCCAGCTCAGCAGGGACAGGGGAAAACATTCAGTACTTC.

In this sample, this clone turned up once. V is TRBV2 and J is TRBJ2-3; the D is unclear. The CDR3 covers 13 residues. Looked up from germline, CDR1 is SNHLY and CDR2 is FYNNEI. V lost 9 bases to trimming and J lost 4 bases, with 14 bases between them. The CDR3 coding sequence is TGTGCCAGTGGGCCTCCTGCCCCAGATACGCAGTATTTT. As protein: CASGPPAPDTQYF.